The rows below give T cell receptor beta chains drawn from one sample of a study of PD-1 blockade in classical Hodgkin lymphoma. Method: immunoSEQ multiplex PCR; TCRdb's copy keeps in-frame clones and lacks some. Among tens of thousands of clones listed, 85% to 95% were seen once. Sequencing was performed on peripheral blood mononuclear cells (PBMCs). The origin of the receptors is a human donor with classical Hodgkin lymphoma. Each CDR3 is given with its conserved first and last residue. The order of the fields is V gene, CDR3 length, clone size, J gene, D gene, CDR3 protein, CDR3 DNA. The D gene is left open where the match is weak. Some rows mark clone size as missing; the rest say once, few, many or name a class of expanded clone.

>TRBV5-4|15|once|TRBJ2-5|TRBD2
CASSLEASGKQTQYF
TGTGCCAGCAGCTTGGAGGCTAGCGGGAAACAGACCCAGTACTTC
>TRBV6-1|14|.|TRBJ1-6|.
CASSMWHNNSPLHF
TGTGCCAGCAGCATGTGGCATAATAATTCACCCCTCCACTTT
>TRBV7-2|16|.|TRBJ2-2|TRBD1
CASSTARGLWAGELFF
TGTGCCAGCAGCACCGCCAGGGGGCTGTGGGCCGGGGAGCTGTTTTTT
>TRBV19|15|few|TRBJ2-6|.
CASAEWISGANVLTF
TGTGCCAGTGCGGAATGGATCTCTGGGGCCAACGTCCTGACTTTC
>TRBV28|14|.|TRBJ2-3|.
CASSLIGSTDTQYF
TGTGCCAGCAGTTTGATCGGGAGTACAGATACGCAGTATTTT
>TRBV5-1|16|once|TRBJ2-1|.
CASSLARGVQRNEQFF
TGCGCCAGCAGCTTGGCCCGGGGAGTACAGCGCAATGAGCAGTTCTTC
>TRBV10-3|17|.|TRBJ1-2|TRBD1
CAISENIPGTGSYGYTF
TGTGCCATCAGTGAGAATATTCCCGGGACAGGGAGCTATGGCTACACCTTC
>TRBV19|15|.|TRBJ1-3|.
CASSILRGTGNTIYF
TGTGCCAGTAGTATACTGCGAGGAACTGGAAACACCATATATTTT
>TRBV7-7|14|.|TRBJ2-5|.
CASSAGQAQETQYF
TGTGCCAGCAGCGCTGGACAAGCACAAGAGACCCAGTACTTC
>TRBV4-1|16|.|TRBJ2-1|TRBD2
CASSQRGGNSYNEQFF
TGCGCCAGCAGCCAGCGGGGGGGAAACTCCTACAATGAGCAGTTCTTC
>TRBV7-9|12|once|TRBJ1-1|.
CASSLGGEEAFF
TGTGCCAGCAGCTTAGGGGGGGAAGAAGCTTTCTTT
>TRBV18|14|.|TRBJ1-5|.
CASSRTDSNQPQHF
TGTGCCAGCTCCCGGACAGATAGCAATCAGCCCCAGCATTTT
>TRBV29-1|13|.|TRBJ1-1|.
CSVESELGPRAFF
TGCAGCGTTGAGTCTGAATTGGGTCCGCGAGCTTTCTTT
>TRBV19|15|once|TRBJ2-5|.
CASSIDGQFVETQYF
TGTGCCAGTAGTATAGATGGCCAGTTCGTCGAGACCCAGTACTTC
>TRBV28|15|.|TRBJ1-1|.
CASSSPERARAEAFF
TGTGCCAGCAGTTCCCCCGAACGAGCTCGCGCTGAAGCTTTCTTT
>TRBV6-1|15|.|TRBJ2-3|TRBD2
CASRGLAGYTDTQYF
TGTGCCAGCAGGGGACTAGCGGGATACACAGATACGCAGTATTTT
>TRBV5-1|15|few|TRBJ2-1|TRBD2
CASSPGTRSHNEQFF
TGCGCCAGCAGCCCCGGGACTAGAAGCCACAATGAGCAGTTCTTC
>TRBV4-2|17|few|TRBJ2-2|TRBD2
CASSPWGTTIPTGELFF
TGTGCCAGCAGCCCGTGGGGGACTACCATTCCCACCGGGGAGCTGTTTTTT
>TRBV5-8|14|few|TRBJ1-5|.
CASSLGEGYQPQHF
TGTGCCAGCAGCTTGGGAGAGGGATATCAGCCCCAGCATTTT
>TRBV4-3|16|.|TRBJ2-1|TRBD2
CASSQDRAGGLPEQFF
TGCGCCAGCAGCCAAGATAGGGCGGGAGGGTTGCCTGAGCAGTTCTTC
>TRBV28|14|.|TRBJ2-3|.
CASSPDRFVDTQYF
TGTGCCAGCAGTCCCGACCGATTCGTGGATACGCAGTATTTT
>TRBV28|17|.|TRBJ2-3|TRBD2
CASSLSSLAGGWDTQYF
TGTGCCAGCAGTTTGTCGAGCTTAGCGGGAGGGTGGGATACGCAGTATTTT
>TRBV29-1|10|.|TRBJ2-5|.
CSVRRETQYF
TGCAGCGTTCGGCGGGAGACCCAGTACTTC
>TRBV5-1|14|.|TRBJ1-4|.
CASSLGTGNEKLFF
TGCGCCAGCAGCTTGGGGACCGGGAATGAAAAACTGTTTTTT
>TRBV6-6|14|once|TRBJ1-4|TRBD1
CASSFGQGSEKLFF
TGTGCCAGCAGTTTTGGACAGGGTAGCGAAAAACTGTTTTTT
>TRBV5-6|13|.|TRBJ2-1|.
CASSLGTGKEQFF
TGTGCCAGCAGCTTGGGAACAGGGAAAGAGCAGTTCTTC
>TRBV7-6|13|.|TRBJ2-7|.
CASSPGPTYEQYF
TGTGCCAGCAGCCCGGGACCGACCTACGAGCAGTACTTC
>TRBV7-6|13|.|TRBJ1-3|.
CASSQSTGNTIYF
TGTGCCAGCAGCCAATCGACTGGAAACACCATATATTTT
>TRBV2|14|.|TRBJ1-5|.
CASSEQGPNQPQHF
TGTGCCAGCAGTGAGCAGGGCCCCAATCAGCCCCAGCATTTT
>TRBV19|14|.|TRBJ1-1|.
CASAQGRGNTEAFF
TGTGCCAGTGCACAGGGTCGTGGTAACACTGAAGCTTTCTTT
>TRBV4-1|21|.|TRBJ2-3|TRBD2
CASSQGPLGTSGGRGTDTQYF
TGCGCCAGCAGCCAAGGGCCCCTAGGGACTAGCGGGGGGCGGGGCACAGATACGCAGTATTTT
>TRBV6-1|12|.|TRBJ1-1|.
CASSVQGTEAFF
TGTGCCAGCAGTGTCCAGGGAACTGAAGCTTTCTTT
>TRBV5-1|17|once|TRBJ2-3|.
CASSLRFDKLSTDTQYF
TGCGCCAGCAGCTTGAGGTTCGACAAACTAAGCACAGATACGCAGTATTTT
>TRBV15|16|once|TRBJ2-1|TRBD2
CATSSALAGLGNEQFF
TGTGCCACCAGCAGTGCACTAGCGGGACTAGGGAATGAGCAGTTCTTC
>TRBV6-5|15|.|TRBJ2-5|.
CASSYSGLSSGTQYF
TGTGCCAGCAGTTACTCGGGTCTTTCCTCCGGGACCCAGTACTTC
>TRBV19|15|.|TRBJ2-7|TRBD2
CASSIQGSGSYEQYF
TGTGCCAGTAGTATTCAAGGCAGCGGGAGCTACGAGCAGTACTTC
>TRBV16|14|few|TRBJ1-2|TRBD1
CASSQPDRGLGYTF
TGTGCCAGCAGCCAACCCGACAGGGGGTTAGGCTACACCTTC
>TRBV7-2|16|.|TRBJ2-7|TRBD2
CASSLATGLAGHAQYF
TGTGCCAGCAGCTTAGCGACAGGACTAGCGGGACATGCGCAGTACTTC
>TRBV2|13|few|TRBJ1-5|.
CASSRDSNQPQHF
TGTGCCAGCAGTCGGGACAGCAATCAGCCCCAGCATTTT
>TRBV2|15|.|TRBJ1-3|.
CASSSQALAGNTIYF
TGTGCCAGCAGTTCCCAGGCCCTAGCTGGAAACACCATATATTTT
>TRBV5-6|12|once|TRBJ2-5|.
CASSSEAVAQYF
TGTGCCAGCAGCTCAGAGGCGGTTGCCCAGTACTTC
>TRBV7-2|16|.|TRBJ2-3|TRBD2
CASSLVSGSRPDTQYF
TGTGCCAGCAGCTTAGTTAGCGGGAGTAGACCAGATACGCAGTATTTT
>TRBV4-2|16|.|TRBJ1-5|.
CASSQEGTSFNQPQHF
TGTGCCAGCAGCCAAGAAGGGACATCTTTCAATCAGCCCCAGCATTTT
>TRBV4-1|13|.|TRBJ2-7|.
CASSQDNGGEQYF
TGCGCCAGCAGCCAAGATAACGGGGGCGAGCAGTACTTC
>TRBV14|14|.|TRBJ2-3|.
CASSQVLLTDTQYF
TGTGCCAGCAGCCAGGTCCTTCTCACAGATACGCAGTATTTT
>TRBV11-2|17|.|TRBJ2-6|TRBD1
CASSLRPDRVGANVLTF
TGTGCCAGCAGCCTCAGACCGGACAGGGTTGGGGCCAACGTCCTGACTTTC
>TRBV5-1|14|.|TRBJ1-1|.
CASSKQTAGTEAFF
TGCGCCAGCAGCAAACAAACGGCCGGAACTGAAGCTTTCTTT
>TRBV11-2|15|.|TRBJ1-5|.
CASSLGWQGHQPQHF
TGTGCCAGCAGCTTAGGGTGGCAGGGACATCAGCCCCAGCATTTT
>TRBV6-5|14|.|TRBJ1-2|.
CASSYSGGPYGYTF
TGTGCCAGCAGTTATTCGGGGGGGCCCTACGGCTACACCTTC